Below, 10 T cell receptor beta chains from the same sample are listed, as sequenced in a study of blood T cell repertoires in COVID-19. Profiled with immunoSEQ multiplex PCR; TCRdb holds only in-frame clones, not every one. Of hundreds of thousands of clones listed, 85% to 90% are singletons. Sequences were obtained from PBMCs or T cells enriched from blood (not recorded which). Source of these receptors: a young man who had recovered from COVID-19.

A few counts support this clone. The chain links TRBV10-3 to TRBJ1-5; no firm D call. Trimming took 2 bases from V and 2 from J, leaving 7 bases between them. The germline V gene has CDR1 ENHRY and CDR2 SYGVKD. The CDR3 contains 14 residues. CDR3 sequence reads: CAISEQRGNQPQHF. CDR3 sequence (DNA): TGTGCCATCAGTGAGCAGAGGGGCAATCAGCCCCAGCATTTT.

The chain employs TRBV19 and TRBJ1-2; possible D gene TRBD1, 5 bases. Trimming took off 4 bases at V and 3 bases at J, with 21 bases between the two ends. There are 17 residues in the CDR3. CDR1 is LNHDA and CDR2 is SQIVND in the germline V gene (reference sequence). The CDR3 nucleotides read TGTGCCAGTAGTACTCCGGGTGGGGCCAGCACTTACTATGGCTACACCTTC. It is translated as CASSTPGGASTYYGYTF.

This chain uses TRBV5-6 with TRBJ2-7; 8 bases are shared with TRBD1. The germline gives CDR1 SGHDT, CDR2 YYEEEE. V lost 1 base and J lost 2; bases outside the gene matches: 11. The CDR3 totals 17 residues. CDR3 in amino acids: CASSLTPRTGTAYEQYF. As DNA, the CDR3 is TGTGCCAGCAGCTTGACCCCTCGGACAGGGACGGCCTACGAGCAGTACTTC.

A remark on this clone: One end of the junction does not line up with germline, which may come from a read error. The chain combines TRBV5-4 with TRBJ2-7; possibly TRBD1 for D (5 bases). Germline assignment: CDR1 SGHNT and CDR2 YYREEE (reference sequence). The CDR3 spans 12 residues. The CDR3 sequence: CASRLDTYEQYF. The DNA for the CDR3 is TGTGCCAGCAGATTGGACACCTACGAGCAGTACTTC.

CDR3 DNA sequence: TGTGCCAGCAGCTCCGGGACAGGCGATGGCTACACCTTC. It specifies CASSSGTGDGYTF. This chain uses TRBV3-1 (or the pseudogene TRBV3-2) with TRBJ1-2, with 8 bases identical to TRBD1. CDR1 and CDR2 (germline): LGHDT, YNNKEL (reference sequence). The V segment lost 5 bases and the J segment 6 bases; nucleotides outside the gene matches: 5. There are 13 residues in the CDR3.

The V and J genes are TRBV4-1 and TRBJ1-6, with 9 nucleotides matching TRBD1. There are 15 residues in the CDR3. V lost 1 base and J lost 10; bases outside the gene matches: 5. CDR1 MGHRA and CDR2 YSYEKL come from the germline V gene. CDR3 DNA sequence: TGCGCCAGCAGCCAAGGGGGACAGGGTGGGTCACCCCTCCACTTT. This gives the protein CASSQGGQGGSPLHF.

The chain uses TRBV7-9 and TRBJ1-5; D is ambiguous. V lost 3 bases and J 5 bases, leaving 8 bases between the germline ends. The CDR3 length is 13 residues. The V gene's germline CDR1 is SEHNR and CDR2 FQNEAQ (reference sequence). CDR3 DNA: TGTGCCAGCAGCTTTTCCGGGGATCAGCCCCAGCATTTT. Translated: CASSFSGDQPQHF.

This chain joins TRBV28 and TRBJ1-4; 7 bases line up with TRBD1. Germline V gives CDR1 MDHEN, CDR2 SYDVKM. The junction had 10 bases not matched to a gene; V was cut back by 4 bases and J by 2 bases. CDR3 length equals 17 residues. DNA of the CDR3: TGTGCCAGCAGTTCTGTCGGCCAGGGGGTGACTAATGAAAAACTGTTTTTT. The encoded protein is CASSSVGQGVTNEKLFF.

This chain connects TRBV19 to TRBJ1-5; 9 nucleotides line up with TRBD1. CDR3 length: 14 amino acids. Germline CDR1 LNHDA, CDR2 SQIVND (reference sequence). With 6 bases clipped from V and 1 base from J, the junction kept 1 base outside the gene matches. CDR3 loop: CASRTGGSNQPQHF. As DNA, the CDR3 is TGTGCCAGTAGGACAGGGGGGAGCAATCAGCCCCAGCATTTT.

The chain recombines TRBV5-4 with TRBJ2-2; D gene unclear. Trimming left V 2 bases short and J 1 base short, with 6 bases between. The CDR3 is 14 residues long. CDR1 SGHNT and CDR2 YYREEE come from the germline V gene (reference sequence). The CDR3 DNA follows: TGTGCCAGCAGCTTTGGCAAGAACACCGGGGAGCTGTTTTTT. Amino acid sequence: CASSFGKNTGELFF.